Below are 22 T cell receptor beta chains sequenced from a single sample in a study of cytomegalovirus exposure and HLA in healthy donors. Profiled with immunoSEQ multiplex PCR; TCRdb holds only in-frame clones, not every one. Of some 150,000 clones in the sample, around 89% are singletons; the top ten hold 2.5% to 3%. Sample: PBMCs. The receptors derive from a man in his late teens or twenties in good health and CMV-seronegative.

DNA of the CDR3: TGTGCCAGCAGTTTATTTGGGGGACTGGAGGGAACCTACGAGCAGTACTTC. Amino acids: CASSLFGGLEGTYEQYF. The chain links TRBV28 to TRBJ2-7; TRBD2 might be the D (6 bases). Trimming took off 1 base at V and 2 bases at J, with 18 bases between the two ends. The CDR3 totals 17 residues. CDR1 is MDHEN and CDR2 is SYDVKM in the germline V gene.

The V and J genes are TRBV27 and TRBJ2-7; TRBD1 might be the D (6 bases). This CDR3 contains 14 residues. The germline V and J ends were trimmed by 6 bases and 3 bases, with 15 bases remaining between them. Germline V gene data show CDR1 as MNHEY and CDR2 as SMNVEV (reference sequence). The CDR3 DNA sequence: TGTGCCAGCAGCGTAACCCCGGACAGCTACGAGCAGTACGTC. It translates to CASSVTPDSYEQYV.

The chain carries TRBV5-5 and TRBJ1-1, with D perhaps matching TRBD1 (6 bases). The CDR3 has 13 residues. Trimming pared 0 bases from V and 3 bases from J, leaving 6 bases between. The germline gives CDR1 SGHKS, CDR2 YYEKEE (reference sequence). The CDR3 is CASSLGTDTEAFF. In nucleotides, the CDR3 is TGTGCCAGCAGCTTGGGGACAGACACTGAAGCTTTCTTT.

The CDR3 loop is CASSGQGGGNTIYF. CDR3 DNA: TGTGCCAGCAGTGGCCAGGGGGGAGGAAACACCATATATTTT. This chain connects TRBV2 to TRBJ1-3, with 7 bases that match TRBD1. CDR1 and CDR2 from the germline V gene are SNHLY and FYNNEI. The CDR3 contains 14 residues. The V gene end was trimmed by 4 bases and the J gene end by 4 bases; junction bases not matched to a gene: 4.

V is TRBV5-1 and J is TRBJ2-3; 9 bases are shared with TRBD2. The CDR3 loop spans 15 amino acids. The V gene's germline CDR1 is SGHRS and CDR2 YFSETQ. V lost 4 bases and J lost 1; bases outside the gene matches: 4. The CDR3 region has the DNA TGCGCCAGCAGCGACCTAGCGGGACGCACAGATACGCAGTATTTT. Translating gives CASSDLAGRTDTQYF.

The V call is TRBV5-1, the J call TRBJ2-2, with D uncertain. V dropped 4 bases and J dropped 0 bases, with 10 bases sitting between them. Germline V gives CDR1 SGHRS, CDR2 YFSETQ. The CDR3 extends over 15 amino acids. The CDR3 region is CASSNRQTNTGELFF. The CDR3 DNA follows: TGCGCCAGCAGCAACCGACAAACGAACACCGGGGAGCTGTTTTTT.

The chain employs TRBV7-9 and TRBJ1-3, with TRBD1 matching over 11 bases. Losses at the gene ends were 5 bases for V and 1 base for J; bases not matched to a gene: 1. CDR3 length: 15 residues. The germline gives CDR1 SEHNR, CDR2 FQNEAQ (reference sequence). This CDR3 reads CASSRDRGSGNTIYF. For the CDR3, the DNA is TGTGCCAGCAGCCGGGACAGGGGGTCTGGAAACACCATATATTTT.

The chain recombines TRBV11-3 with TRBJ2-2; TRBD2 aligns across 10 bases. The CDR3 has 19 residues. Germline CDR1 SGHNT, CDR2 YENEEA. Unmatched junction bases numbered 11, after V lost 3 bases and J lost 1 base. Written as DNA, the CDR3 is TGTGCCAGCAGCTTCTGGACTAGCGGCGATTCCCGGAACACCGGGGAGCTGTTTTTT. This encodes CASSFWTSGDSRNTGELFF.

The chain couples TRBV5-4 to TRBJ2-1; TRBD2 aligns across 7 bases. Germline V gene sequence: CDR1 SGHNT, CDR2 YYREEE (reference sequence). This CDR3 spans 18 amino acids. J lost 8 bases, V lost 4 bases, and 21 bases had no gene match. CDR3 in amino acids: CASSNTLRGLSKRDEQFF. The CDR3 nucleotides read TGTGCCAGCAGCAATACCCTCCGGGGACTAAGTAAGCGGGATGAGCAGTTCTTC. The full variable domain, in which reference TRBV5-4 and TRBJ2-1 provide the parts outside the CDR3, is ETGVTQSPTHLIKTRGQQVTLRCSSQSGHNTVSWYQQALGQGPQFIFQYYREEENGRGNFPPRFSGLQFPNYSSELNVNALELDDSALYLCASSNTLRGLSKRDEQFFGPGTRLTVL.

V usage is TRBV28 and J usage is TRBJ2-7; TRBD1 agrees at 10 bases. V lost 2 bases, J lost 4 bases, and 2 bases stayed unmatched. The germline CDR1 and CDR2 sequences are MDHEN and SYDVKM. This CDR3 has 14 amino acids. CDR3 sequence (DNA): TGTGCCAGCAGTTTAGGGACAGGGGTTTACGAGCAGTACGTC. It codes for CASSLGTGVYEQYV.

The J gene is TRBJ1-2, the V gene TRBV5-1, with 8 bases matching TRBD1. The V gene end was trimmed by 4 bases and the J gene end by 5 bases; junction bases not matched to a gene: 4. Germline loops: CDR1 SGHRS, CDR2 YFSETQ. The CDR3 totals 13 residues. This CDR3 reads CASSPDRGYGYTF. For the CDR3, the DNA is TGCGCCAGCAGCCCCGACAGGGGTTATGGCTACACCTTC.

The CDR3 protein is CASSFPERGTGGTEAFF. The CDR3 bases are TGTGCCAGCAGCTTTCCTGAGCGGGGGACAGGGGGCACTGAAGCTTTCTTT. This chain joins TRBV7-9 and TRBJ1-1, with 11 bases identical to TRBD1. Germline loops: CDR1 SEHNR, CDR2 FQNEAQ (reference sequence). V shed 3 bases and J 4 bases; nucleotides not matched to a gene: 10. The CDR3 consists of 17 residues. The whole variable domain, remainder taken from reference TRBV7-9 and TRBJ1-1, is DTGVSQNPRHKITKRGQNVTFRCDPISEHNRLYWYRQTLGQGPEFLTYFQNEAQLEKSRLLSDRFSAERPKGSFSTLEIQRTEQGDSAMYLCASSFPERGTGGTEAFFGQGTRLTVV.

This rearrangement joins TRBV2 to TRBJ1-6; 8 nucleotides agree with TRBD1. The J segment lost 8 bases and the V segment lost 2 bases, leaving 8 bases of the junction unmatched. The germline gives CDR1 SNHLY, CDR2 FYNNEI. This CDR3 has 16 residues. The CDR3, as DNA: TGTGCCAGCAGTGAACCCGGGGGACAGGATTATTCACCCCTCCACTTT. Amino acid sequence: CASSEPGGQDYSPLHF. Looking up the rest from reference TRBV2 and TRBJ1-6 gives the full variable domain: EPEVTQTPSHQVTQMGQEVILRCVPISNHLYFYWYRQILGQKVEFLVSFYNNEISEKSEIFDDQFSVERPDGSNFTLKIRSTKLEDSAMYFCASSEPGGQDYSPLHFGNGTRLTVT.

The CDR3 nucleotides are TGTGCCAGCAGCTCCGGGAGCCTAAACACCGGGGAGCTGTTTTTT. This translates into CASSSGSLNTGELFF. This chain links TRBV7-6 with TRBJ2-2; possible D gene TRBD2, 6 bases. The CDR3 consists of 15 residues. The germline V and J ends were trimmed by 4 bases and 2 bases, with 11 bases remaining between them. CDR1 and CDR2 from the germline V gene are SGHVS and FNYEAQ.

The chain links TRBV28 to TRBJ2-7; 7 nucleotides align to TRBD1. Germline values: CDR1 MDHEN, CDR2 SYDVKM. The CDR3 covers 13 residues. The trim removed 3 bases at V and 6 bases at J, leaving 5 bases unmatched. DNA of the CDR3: TGTGCCAGCAGTTTGTTGTCAGGGGGCGAGCAGTACGTC. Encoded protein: CASSLLSGGEQYV.

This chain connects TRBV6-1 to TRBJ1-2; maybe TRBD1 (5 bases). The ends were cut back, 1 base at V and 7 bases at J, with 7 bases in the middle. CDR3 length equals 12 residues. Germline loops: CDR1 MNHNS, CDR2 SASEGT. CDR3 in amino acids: CASSEERGGYTF. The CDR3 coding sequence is TGTGCCAGCAGTGAAGAAAGGGGTGGCTACACCTTC.

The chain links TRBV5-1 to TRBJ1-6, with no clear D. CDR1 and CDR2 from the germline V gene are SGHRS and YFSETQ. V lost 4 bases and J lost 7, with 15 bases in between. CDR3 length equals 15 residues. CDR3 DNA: TGCGCCAGCAGCGGCCACCCTCCGGGAAATTCACCCCTCCACTTT. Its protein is CASSGHPPGNSPLHF.

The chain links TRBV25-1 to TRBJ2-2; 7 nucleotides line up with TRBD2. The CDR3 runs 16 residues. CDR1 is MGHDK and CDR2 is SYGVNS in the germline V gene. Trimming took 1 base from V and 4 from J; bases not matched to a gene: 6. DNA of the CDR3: TGTGCCAGCAGTGAATGGGGCGGGAGTAGCACCGGGGAGCTGTTTTTT. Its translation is CASSEWGGSSTGELFF.

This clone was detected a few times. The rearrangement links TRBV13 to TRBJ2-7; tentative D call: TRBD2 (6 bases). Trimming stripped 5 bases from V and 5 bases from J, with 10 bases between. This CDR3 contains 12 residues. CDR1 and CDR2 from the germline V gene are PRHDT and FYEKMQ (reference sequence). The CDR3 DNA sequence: TGTGCCAGCAGCCCAGGAGGGGACGAGCAGTACTTC. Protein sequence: CASSPGGDEQYF.

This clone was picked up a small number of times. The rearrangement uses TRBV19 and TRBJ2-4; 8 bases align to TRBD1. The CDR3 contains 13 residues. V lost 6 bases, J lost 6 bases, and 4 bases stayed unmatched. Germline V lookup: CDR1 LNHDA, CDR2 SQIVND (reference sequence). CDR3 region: CASRTGARNIQYF. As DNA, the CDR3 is TGTGCCAGTAGGACAGGGGCGAGAAACATTCAGTACTTC.

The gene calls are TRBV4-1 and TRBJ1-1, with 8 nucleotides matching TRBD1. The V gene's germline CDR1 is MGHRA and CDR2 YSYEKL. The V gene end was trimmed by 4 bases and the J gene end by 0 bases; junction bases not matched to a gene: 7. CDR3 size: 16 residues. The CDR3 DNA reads TGCGCCAGCAGCCTTGGGACAGGTAAGATGAACACTGAAGCTTTCTTT. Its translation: CASSLGTGKMNTEAFF.

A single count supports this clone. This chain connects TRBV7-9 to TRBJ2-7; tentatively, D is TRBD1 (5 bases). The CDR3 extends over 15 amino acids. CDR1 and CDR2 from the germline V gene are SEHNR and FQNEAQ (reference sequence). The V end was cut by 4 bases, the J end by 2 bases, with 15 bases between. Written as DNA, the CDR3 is TGTGCCAGCAGCTCGACAGAGGCTCTAACCTACGAGCAGTACGTC. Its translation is CASSSTEALTYEQYV.